These 17 T cell receptor beta chains were sequenced from one sample in a study of vaccination effects on CD4 cells after COVID-19. CD4+ T cells specific for antigen were expanded with viral peptide pools by the ViraFEST assay before sequencing. Scientists isolated CD4+ T cells after a roughly 10-day culture period ended. Nobody among the vaccine recipients had prior SARS-CoV-2 infection (nucleocapsid antibodies were negative). These receptors lack a known antigen. The protocol was immunoSEQ multiplex PCR, while the TCRdb copy is restricted to in-frame clones and leaves out a portion. The table lists tens of thousands of clones, 79% of them singletons. The sequences come from CD4+ T cells from PBMCs cultured with HCoV-OC43 spike peptides, collected before COVID-19 vaccination. Indicated subset: HCoV-OC43 spike overlapping peptide pool stimulation. The receptors originated from a human donor who received a COVID-19 vaccine.

The chain is built from TRBV19 and TRBJ2-3, with 9 nucleotides matching TRBD1. The CDR3 totals 13 residues. J gave up 7 bases and V 5 bases, and 4 bases lay outside the gene matches. Germline V gene data show CDR1 as LNHDA and CDR2 as SQIVND (reference sequence). CDR3 nucleotide sequence: TGTGCCAGTAGTGAACAGGGGGCTAATACGCAGTATTTT. Its protein is CASSEQGANTQYF.

V gene TRBV2 combines with J gene TRBJ2-7; D is possibly TRBD2 (6 bases). There are 14 residues in the CDR3. V lost 6 bases and J 0 bases, leaving 12 bases between the germline ends. CDR1 SNHLY and CDR2 FYNNEI come from the germline V gene. CDR3 bases: TGTGCCAGCAGCCGGGACTCTTTCTCCTACGAGCAGTACGTC. Residues: CASSRDSFSYEQYV.

The chain links TRBV6-5 to TRBJ2-1; tentatively, D is TRBD1 (5 bases). The germline CDR1 and CDR2 sequences are MNHEY and SVGAGI. The CDR3 is 14 amino acids. V was shortened by 6 bases and J by 1 base, with 10 bases between the two germline ends. CDR3 coding DNA: TGTGCCAGCAGACAGGCCGGGTCCTACAATGAGCAGTTCTTC. Protein: CASRQAGSYNEQFF.

The rearrangement uses TRBV7-2 and TRBJ2-4; D is perhaps TRBD1 (6 bases). The CDR3 length is 15 residues. V lost 0 bases to trimming and J lost 8 bases, with 14 bases between them. Germline lookup yields CDR1 SGHTA and CDR2 FQGNSA. For the CDR3, the DNA is TGTGCCAGCAGCTTAGCCCAGGGGTGGAAGGACATTCAGTACTTC. Protein product: CASSLAQGWKDIQYF. Filled out from reference TRBV7-2 and TRBJ2-4, the complete variable domain reads GAGVSQSPSNKVTEKGKDVELRCDPISGHTALYWYRQSLGQGLEFLIYFQGNSAPDKSGLPSDRFSAERTGGSVSTLTIQRTQQEDSAVYLCASSLAQGWKDIQYFGAGTRLSVL.

This clone was seen more than once but under ten times. V and J are TRBV2 and TRBJ1-6, with TRBD1 as a possible D gene (6 bases). CDR1 is SNHLY, CDR2 FYNNEI, per germline. Trimming removed 10 bases at V and 4 bases at J, with 17 bases between. The CDR3 spans 15 residues. The CDR3 DNA follows: TGTGCCACCTCCAGGGGAAGGGTGTATAATTCACCCCTCCACTTT. Translating gives CATSRGRVYNSPLHF.

The V and J genes are TRBV21-1 and TRBJ1-2; TRBD1, as called in the table, went unchecked against the DNA. TRBV21-1 is a known pseudogene. The CDR3 extends over 15 amino acids. CDR3 region: CASSKQTGFAYGYTF. The CDR3 bases are TGTGCCAGCAGCAAACAGACAGGGTTTGCCTATGGCTACACCTTC.

The chain carries TRBV11-3 and TRBJ2-3; D possibly corresponds to TRBD2 (5 bases). CDR3 size: 13 residues. The V and J ends lost 5 bases and 2 bases respectively, with 8 bases between them. Germline V gene data show CDR1 as SGHNT and CDR2 as YENEEA. This CDR3 reads CASSTRATDTQYF. The CDR3 bases are TGTGCCAGCAGCACTAGGGCCACAGATACGCAGTATTTT.

This clone was recorded a few times. The chain is built from TRBV7-2 and TRBJ2-2; D remains ambiguous. Trimming stripped 1 base from V and 2 bases from J, with 11 bases between. There are 16 residues in the CDR3. The germline gives CDR1 SGHTA, CDR2 FQGNSA. This CDR3 is CASSLEAPGNTGELFF. DNA for the CDR3: TGTGCCAGCAGCTTAGAAGCGCCCGGCAACACCGGGGAGCTGTTTTTT.

V and J are TRBV10-3 and TRBJ2-5; TRBD2 matches at 11 bases. Germline V lookup: CDR1 ENHRY, CDR2 SYGVKD. The J segment lost 11 bases and the V segment lost 8 bases, leaving 13 bases of the junction unmatched. The CDR3 has 14 amino acids. The chain's CDR3 is CAISSGGPRTNQYF. The CDR3 DNA reads as TGTGCCATCTCTAGCGGGGGGCCCCGTACAAATCAGTACTTC.

This clone came up once. The rearrangement links TRBV28 to TRBJ1-5; no definite D call. The germline V gene encodes CDR1 MDHEN and CDR2 SYDVKM. The ends were cut back, 5 bases at V and 3 bases at J, with 5 bases in the middle. This CDR3 region has 12 residues. The CDR3 region has the DNA TGTGCCAGCAGTAATTTCAATCAGCCCCAGCATTTT. It encodes CASSNFNQPQHF.

The rearrangement joins TRBV6-6 to TRBJ2-1, with D possibly TRBD2 on 6 matching bases. Germline V CDR1 and CDR2: MNHNY, SVGAGI (reference sequence). The CDR3 length is 12 residues. The ends were cut back, 6 bases at V and 10 bases at J, with 13 bases in the middle. CDR3 DNA: TGTGCCAGCAGCCGAGGACTACAAGAGCAGTTCTTC. This gives the protein CASSRGLQEQFF.

CDR3 sequence (DNA): TGTGCCAGCAGTGAACAGGGTTACACCGGGGAGCTGTTTTTT. Its protein is CASSEQGYTGELFF. The rearrangement joins TRBV6-4 to TRBJ2-2; D perhaps matches TRBD1 (6 bases). Trimming cost V 3 bases and J 3 bases, with 8 bases left between them. The CDR3 has 14 residues. Germline V gives CDR1 MRHNA, CDR2 SNTAGT.

The table lists this clone with a few counts. CDR3 sequence reads: CASSLIWGSRESPLHF. In nucleotides, the CDR3 is TGTGCCAGCAGCTTAATATGGGGGAGTCGGGAATCACCCCTCCACTTT. This chain joins TRBV7-9 and TRBJ1-6, with TRBD1 as a possible D gene (5 bases). V was trimmed by 2 bases and J by 10 bases, leaving 18 bases between them. Germline CDR1 is SEHNR and CDR2 is FQNEAQ (reference sequence). This CDR3 has 16 amino acids.

This chain links TRBV9 with TRBJ2-3; D may be TRBD1 (6 bases). CDR1 is SGDLS and CDR2 is YYNGEE in the germline V gene. The CDR3 covers 14 residues. The V and J ends lost 6 bases and 0 bases respectively, with 11 bases between them. The CDR3 sequence: CASKGHTSTDTQYF. CDR3 bases: TGTGCCAGCAAGGGACATACTAGCACAGATACGCAGTATTTT.

The genes are TRBV5-1 and TRBJ1-1; D may be TRBD1 (5 bases). The CDR3 has 14 amino acids. Germline V gene data show CDR1 as SGHRS and CDR2 as YFSETQ. Trimming cost V 4 bases and J 1 base, with 11 bases left between them. The CDR3 DNA reads as TGCGCCAGCAGCCGGGGGACGGCGAACACTGAAGCTTTCTTT. As protein: CASSRGTANTEAFF.

This clone was counted a single time. The V call is TRBV7-8, the J call TRBJ2-5; no clear D gene. The germline V gene has CDR1 SGHVS and CDR2 FQNEAQ. The V gene lost 0 bases and the J gene lost 5 bases, with 7 bases spanning the gap. The CDR3 runs to 13 residues. In nucleotides, the CDR3 is TGTGCCAGCAGCTTAGCCCCCGCGGAGACCCAGTACTTC. This sequence encodes CASSLAPAETQYF.

This sequence joins TRBV5-1 and TRBJ2-2; D is perhaps TRBD1 (6 bases). V was clipped by 0 bases and J by 4 bases, with 13 bases between them. This CDR3 contains 16 residues. CDR1 is SGHRS, CDR2 YFSETQ, per germline. The CDR3 DNA sequence: TGCGCCAGCAGCTTGGGGCAGGGGACCAGCACCGGGGAGCTGTTTTTT. Its translation is CASSLGQGTSTGELFF. Full variable domain (outside the CDR3, taken from reference TRBV5-1 and TRBJ2-2): KAGVTQTPRYLIKTRGQQVTLSCSPISGHRSVSWYQQTPGQGLQFLFEYFSETQRNKGNFPGRFSGRQFSNSRSEMNVSTLELGDSALYLCASSLGQGTSTGELFFGEGSRLTVL.